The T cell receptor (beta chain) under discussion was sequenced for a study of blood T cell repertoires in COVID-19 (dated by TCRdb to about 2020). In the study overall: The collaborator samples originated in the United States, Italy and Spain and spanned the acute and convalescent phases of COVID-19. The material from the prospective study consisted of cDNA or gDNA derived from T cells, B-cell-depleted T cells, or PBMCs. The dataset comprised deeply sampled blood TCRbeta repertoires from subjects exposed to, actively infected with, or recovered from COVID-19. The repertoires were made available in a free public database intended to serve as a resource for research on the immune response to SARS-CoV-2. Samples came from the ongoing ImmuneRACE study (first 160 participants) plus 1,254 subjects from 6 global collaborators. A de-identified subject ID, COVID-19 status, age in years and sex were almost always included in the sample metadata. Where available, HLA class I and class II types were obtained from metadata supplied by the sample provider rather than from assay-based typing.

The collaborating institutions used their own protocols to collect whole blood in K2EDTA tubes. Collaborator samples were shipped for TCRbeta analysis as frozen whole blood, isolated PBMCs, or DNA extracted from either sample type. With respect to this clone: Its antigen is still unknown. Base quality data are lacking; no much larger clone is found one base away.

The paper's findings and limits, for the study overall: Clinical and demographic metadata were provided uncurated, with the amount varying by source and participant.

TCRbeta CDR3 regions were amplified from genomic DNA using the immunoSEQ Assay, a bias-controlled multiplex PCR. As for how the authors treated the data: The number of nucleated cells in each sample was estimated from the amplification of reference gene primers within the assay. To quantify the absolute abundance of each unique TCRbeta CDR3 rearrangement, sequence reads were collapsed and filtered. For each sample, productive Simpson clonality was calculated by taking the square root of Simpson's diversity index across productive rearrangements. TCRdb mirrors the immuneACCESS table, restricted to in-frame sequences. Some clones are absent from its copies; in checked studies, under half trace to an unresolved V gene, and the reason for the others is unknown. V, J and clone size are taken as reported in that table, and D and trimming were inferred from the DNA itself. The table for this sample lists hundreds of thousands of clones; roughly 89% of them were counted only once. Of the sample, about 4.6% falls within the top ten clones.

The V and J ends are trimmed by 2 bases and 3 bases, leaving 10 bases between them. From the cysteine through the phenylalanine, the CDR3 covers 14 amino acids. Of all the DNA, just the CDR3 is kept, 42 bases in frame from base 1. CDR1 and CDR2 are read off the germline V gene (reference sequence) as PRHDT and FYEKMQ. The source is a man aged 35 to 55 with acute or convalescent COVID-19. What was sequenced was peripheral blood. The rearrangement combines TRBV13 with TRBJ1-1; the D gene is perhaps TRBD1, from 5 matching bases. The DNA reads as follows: TGTGCCAGCAGCTTAAACTTCAGGGACACTGAAGCTTTCTTT. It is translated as CASSLNFRDTEAFF.